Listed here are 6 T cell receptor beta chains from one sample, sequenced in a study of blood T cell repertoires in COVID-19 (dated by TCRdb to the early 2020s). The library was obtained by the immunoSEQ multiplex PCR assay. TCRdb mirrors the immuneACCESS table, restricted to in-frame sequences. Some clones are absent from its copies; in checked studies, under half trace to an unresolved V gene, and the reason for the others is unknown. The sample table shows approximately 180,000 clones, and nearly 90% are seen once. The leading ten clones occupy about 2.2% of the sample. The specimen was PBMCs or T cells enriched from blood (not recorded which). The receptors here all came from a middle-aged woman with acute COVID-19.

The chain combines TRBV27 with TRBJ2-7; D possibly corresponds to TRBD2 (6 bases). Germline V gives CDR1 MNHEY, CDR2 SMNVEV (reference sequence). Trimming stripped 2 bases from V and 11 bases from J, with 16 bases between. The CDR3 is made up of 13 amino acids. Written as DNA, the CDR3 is TGTGCCAGCAGTTTAGCCACCGGGACTGCTAAGTACTTC. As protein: CASSLATGTAKYF.

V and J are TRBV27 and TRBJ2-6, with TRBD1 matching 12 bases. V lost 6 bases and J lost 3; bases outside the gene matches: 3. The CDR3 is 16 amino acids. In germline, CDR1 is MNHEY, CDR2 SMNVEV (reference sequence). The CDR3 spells CASRGQGALGANVLTF. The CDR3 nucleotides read TGTGCCAGCAGGGGACAGGGGGCGCTTGGGGCCAACGTCCTGACTTTC.

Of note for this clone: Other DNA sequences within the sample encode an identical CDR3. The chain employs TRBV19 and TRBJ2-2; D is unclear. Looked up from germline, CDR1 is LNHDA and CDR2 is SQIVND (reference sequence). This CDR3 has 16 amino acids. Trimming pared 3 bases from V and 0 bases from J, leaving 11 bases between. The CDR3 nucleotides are TGTGCCAGTAGTATCTTAGGCAGCGCGAACACCGGGGAGCTGTTTTTT. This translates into CASSILGSANTGELFF.

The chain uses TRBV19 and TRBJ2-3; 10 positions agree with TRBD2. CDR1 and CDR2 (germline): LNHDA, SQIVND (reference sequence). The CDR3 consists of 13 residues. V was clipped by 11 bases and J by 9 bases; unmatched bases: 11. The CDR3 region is CASGGLAGETQYF. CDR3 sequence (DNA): TGTGCCTCCGGAGGGCTAGCGGGAGAGACGCAGTATTTT.

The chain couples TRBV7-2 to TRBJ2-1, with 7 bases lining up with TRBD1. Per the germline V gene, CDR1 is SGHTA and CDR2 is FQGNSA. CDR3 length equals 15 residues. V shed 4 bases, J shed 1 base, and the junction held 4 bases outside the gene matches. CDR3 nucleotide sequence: TGTGCCAGCAGCTCCGACAGGGCTTCCTACAATGAGCAGTTCTTC. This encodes CASSSDRASYNEQFF.

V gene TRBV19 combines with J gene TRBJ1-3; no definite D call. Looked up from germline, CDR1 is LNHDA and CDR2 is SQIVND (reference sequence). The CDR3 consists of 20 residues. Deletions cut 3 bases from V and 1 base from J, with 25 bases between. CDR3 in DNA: TGTGCCAGTAGTATCCACGGTCTCGGCCAAGGAGCCTATTCTGGAAACACCATATATTTT. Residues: CASSIHGLGQGAYSGNTIYF. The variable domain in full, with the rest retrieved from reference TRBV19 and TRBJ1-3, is DGGITQSPKYLFRKEGQNVTLSCEQNLNHDAMYWYRQDPGQGLRLIYYSQIVNDFQKGDIAEGYSVSREKKESFPLTVTSAQKNPTAFYLCASSIHGLGQGAYSGNTIYFGEGSWLTVV.